The clone carrying this T cell receptor (beta chain) was seen at least ten times. Antigen specificity is unknown. This record comes from a study of T cells after yellow fever vaccination. Whole-study results and caveats: Peaking faster, on day 5 versus 15, the secondary response was nonetheless weaker.

The CDR3 consists of 11 residues. V was shortened by 4 bases and J by 11 bases, with 14 bases between the two germline ends. Germline-derived CDR1 and CDR2 are GTSNPN and SVGIG (reference sequence). TCRdb re-called the 5' RACE reads through MiXCR, storing one row per CDR3 protein. Of around 360,000 distinct CDR3 sequences listed, around 10% are singletons. The gene calls are TRBV30 and TRBJ1-1; the D gene is possibly TRBD1 (5 bases). The TCR was taken from a man aged 18 to 35 who received the YFV17D yellow fever vaccine. Sample: PBMCs, taken on the day of the first yellow fever vaccination. The CDR3 nucleotides read TGTGCCTGGACCGGGACCCGAGAGGCTTTCTTT. Translation gives CAWTGTREAFF.